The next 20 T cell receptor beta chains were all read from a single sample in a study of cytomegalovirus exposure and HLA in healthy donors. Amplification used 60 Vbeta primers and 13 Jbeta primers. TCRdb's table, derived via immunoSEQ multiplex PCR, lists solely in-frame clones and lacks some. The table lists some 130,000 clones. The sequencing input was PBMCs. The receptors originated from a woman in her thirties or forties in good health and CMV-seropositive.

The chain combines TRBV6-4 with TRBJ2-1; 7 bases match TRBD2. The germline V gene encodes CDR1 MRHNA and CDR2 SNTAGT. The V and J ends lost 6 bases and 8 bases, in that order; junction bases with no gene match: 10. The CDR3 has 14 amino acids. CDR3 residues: CASSTSGIGHEQFF. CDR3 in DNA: TGTGCCAGCAGCACCAGCGGGATAGGACATGAGCAGTTCTTC.

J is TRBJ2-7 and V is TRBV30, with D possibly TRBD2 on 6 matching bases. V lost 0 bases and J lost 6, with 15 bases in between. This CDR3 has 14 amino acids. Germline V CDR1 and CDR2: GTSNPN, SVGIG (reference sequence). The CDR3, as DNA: TGTGCCTGGAGTGTTCTTCTTGGGAGGTCCGAGCAGTACTTC. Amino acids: CAWSVLLGRSEQYF.

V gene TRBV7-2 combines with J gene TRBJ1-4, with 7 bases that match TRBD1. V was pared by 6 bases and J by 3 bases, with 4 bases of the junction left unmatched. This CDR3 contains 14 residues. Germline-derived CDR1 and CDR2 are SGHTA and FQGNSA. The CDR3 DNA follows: TGTGCCAGCAGTCCAGGGGGAGCTAATGAAAAACTGTTTTTT. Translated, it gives CASSPGGANEKLFF.

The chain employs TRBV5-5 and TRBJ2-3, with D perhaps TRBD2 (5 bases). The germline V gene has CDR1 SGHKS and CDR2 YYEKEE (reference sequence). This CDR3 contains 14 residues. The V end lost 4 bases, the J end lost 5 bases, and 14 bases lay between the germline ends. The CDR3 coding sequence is TGTGCCAGCAGCGCCATCCCGGAGGTAGATACGCAGTATTTT. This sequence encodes CASSAIPEVDTQYF.

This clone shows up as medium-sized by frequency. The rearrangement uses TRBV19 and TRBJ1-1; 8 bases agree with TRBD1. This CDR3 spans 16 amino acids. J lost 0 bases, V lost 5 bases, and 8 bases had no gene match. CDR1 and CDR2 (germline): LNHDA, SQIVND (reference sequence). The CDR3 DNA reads TGTGCCAGTAGTGCAGGGGGCGCGTATATGAACACTGAAGCTTTCTTT. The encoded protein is CASSAGGAYMNTEAFF.

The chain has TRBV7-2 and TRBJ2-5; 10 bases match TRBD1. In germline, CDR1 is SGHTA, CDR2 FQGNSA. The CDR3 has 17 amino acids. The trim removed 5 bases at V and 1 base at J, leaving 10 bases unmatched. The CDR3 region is CASSGNRDRGLQETQYF. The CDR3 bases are TGTGCCAGCAGCGGTAACCGGGACAGGGGTCTCCAAGAGACCCAGTACTTC.

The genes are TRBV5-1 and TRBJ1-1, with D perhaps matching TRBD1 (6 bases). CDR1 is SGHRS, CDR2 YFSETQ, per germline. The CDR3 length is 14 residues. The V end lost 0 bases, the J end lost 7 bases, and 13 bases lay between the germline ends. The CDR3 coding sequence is TGCGCCAGCAGCTTGGCCTACGAACAGGGTGAAGCTTTCTTT. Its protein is CASSLAYEQGEAFF.

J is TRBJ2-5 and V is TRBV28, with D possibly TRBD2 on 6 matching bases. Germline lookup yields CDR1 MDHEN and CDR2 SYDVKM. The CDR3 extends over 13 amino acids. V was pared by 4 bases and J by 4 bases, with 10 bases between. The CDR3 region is CASSYTGGETQYF. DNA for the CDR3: TGTGCCAGCAGTTATACCGGGGGAGAGACCCAGTACTTC.

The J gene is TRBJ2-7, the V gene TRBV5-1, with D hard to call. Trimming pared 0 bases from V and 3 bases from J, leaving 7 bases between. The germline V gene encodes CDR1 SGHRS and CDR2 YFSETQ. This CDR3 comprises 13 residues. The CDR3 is CASSLAPGYEQYF. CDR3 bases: TGCGCCAGCAGCTTGGCCCCCGGCTACGAGCAGTACTTC. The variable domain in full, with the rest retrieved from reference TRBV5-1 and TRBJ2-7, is KAGVTQTPRYLIKTRGQQVTLSCSPISGHRSVSWYQQTPGQGLQFLFEYFSETQRNKGNFPGRFSGRQFSNSRSEMNVSTLELGDSALYLCASSLAPGYEQYFGPGTRLTVT.

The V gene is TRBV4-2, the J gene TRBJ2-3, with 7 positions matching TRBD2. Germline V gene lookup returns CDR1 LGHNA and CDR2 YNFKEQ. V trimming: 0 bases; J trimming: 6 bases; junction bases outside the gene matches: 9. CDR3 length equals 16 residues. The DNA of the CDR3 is TGTGCCAGCAGCCAAGATCGGTCTAGCGGAGACGATACGCAGTATTTT. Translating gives CASSQDRSSGDDTQYF.

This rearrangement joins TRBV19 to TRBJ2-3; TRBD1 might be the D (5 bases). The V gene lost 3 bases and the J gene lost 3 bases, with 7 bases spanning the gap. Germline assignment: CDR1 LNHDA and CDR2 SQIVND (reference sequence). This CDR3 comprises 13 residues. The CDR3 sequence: CASSITGTDTQYF. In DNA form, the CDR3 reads TGTGCCAGTAGTATCACAGGAACAGATACGCAGTATTTT.

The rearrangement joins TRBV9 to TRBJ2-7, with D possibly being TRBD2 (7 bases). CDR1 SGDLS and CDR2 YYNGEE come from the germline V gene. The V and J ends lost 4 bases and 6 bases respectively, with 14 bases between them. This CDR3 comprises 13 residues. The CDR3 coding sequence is TGTGCCAGCAGCCTAGGGGGGGGTACCGAGCAGTACTTC. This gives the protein CASSLGGGTEQYF.

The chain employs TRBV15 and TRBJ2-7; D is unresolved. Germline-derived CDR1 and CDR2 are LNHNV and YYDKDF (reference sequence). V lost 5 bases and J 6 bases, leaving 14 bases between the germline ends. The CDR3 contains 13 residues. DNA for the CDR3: TGTGCCACCAGCCCCAACGTCCCGGGCGAGCAGTACTTC. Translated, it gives CATSPNVPGEQYF.

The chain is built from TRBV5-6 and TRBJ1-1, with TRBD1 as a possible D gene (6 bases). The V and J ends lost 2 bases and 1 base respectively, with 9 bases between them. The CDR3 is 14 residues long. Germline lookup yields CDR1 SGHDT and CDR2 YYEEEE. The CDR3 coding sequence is TGTGCCAGCAGCTTCAGCAGGGGGAACACTGAAGCTTTCTTT. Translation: CASSFSRGNTEAFF.

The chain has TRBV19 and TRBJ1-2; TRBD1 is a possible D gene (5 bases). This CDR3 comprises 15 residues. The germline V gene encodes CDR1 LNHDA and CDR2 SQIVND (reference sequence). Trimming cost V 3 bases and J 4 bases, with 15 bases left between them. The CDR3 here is CASSIYAGDGYGYTF. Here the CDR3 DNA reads TGTGCCAGTAGTATCTATGCGGGGGATGGCTATGGCTACACCTTC. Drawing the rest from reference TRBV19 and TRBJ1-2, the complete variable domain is DGGITQSPKYLFRKEGQNVTLSCEQNLNHDAMYWYRQDPGQGLRLIYYSQIVNDFQKGDIAEGYSVSREKKESFPLTVTSAQKNPTAFYLCASSIYAGDGYGYTFGSGTRLTVV.

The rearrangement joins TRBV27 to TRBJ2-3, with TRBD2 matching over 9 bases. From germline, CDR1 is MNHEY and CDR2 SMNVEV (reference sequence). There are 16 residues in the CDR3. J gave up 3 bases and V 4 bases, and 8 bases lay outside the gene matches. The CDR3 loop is CASSSIGTSFTDTQYF. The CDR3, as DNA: TGTGCCAGCAGTTCAATAGGGACTAGCTTTACAGATACGCAGTATTTT.

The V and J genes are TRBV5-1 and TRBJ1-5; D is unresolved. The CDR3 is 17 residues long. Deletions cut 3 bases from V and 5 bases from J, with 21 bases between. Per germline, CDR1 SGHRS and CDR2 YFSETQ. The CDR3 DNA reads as TGCGCCAGCAGCTCCCGACAAAGAGGCGGGCGTTATCAGCCCCAGCATTTT. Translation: CASSSRQRGGRYQPQHF.

The DNA of the CDR3 is TGTGCCAGCAGCGAGGACCGCGGTAGCGGGATAGGCAATGAGCAGTTCTTC. Amino acids: CASSEDRGSGIGNEQFF. V usage is TRBV5-4 and J usage is TRBJ2-1; TRBD2 agrees at 8 bases. The germline V gene encodes CDR1 SGHNT and CDR2 YYREEE (reference sequence). V was clipped by 4 bases and J by 6 bases; unmatched bases: 15. This CDR3 spans 17 amino acids. The variable domain in full, completed from reference TRBV5-4 and TRBJ2-1, reads ETGVTQSPTHLIKTRGQQVTLRCSSQSGHNTVSWYQQALGQGPQFIFQYYREEENGRGNFPPRFSGLQFPNYSSELNVNALELDDSALYLCASSEDRGSGIGNEQFFGPGTRLTVL.

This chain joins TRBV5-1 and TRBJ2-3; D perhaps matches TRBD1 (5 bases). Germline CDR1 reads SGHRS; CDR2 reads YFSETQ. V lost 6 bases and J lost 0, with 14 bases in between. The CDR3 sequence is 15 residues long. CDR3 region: CASNVQGSSTDTQYF. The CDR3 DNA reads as TGCGCCAGCAACGTGCAGGGATCTAGCACAGATACGCAGTATTTT.

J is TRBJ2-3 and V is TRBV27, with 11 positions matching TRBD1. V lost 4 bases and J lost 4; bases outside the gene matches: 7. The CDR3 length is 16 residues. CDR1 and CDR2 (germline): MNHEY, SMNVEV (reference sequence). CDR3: CASSSPGQGVSDTQYF. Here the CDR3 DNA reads TGTGCCAGCAGTTCACCGGGACAGGGGGTCTCAGATACGCAGTATTTT.